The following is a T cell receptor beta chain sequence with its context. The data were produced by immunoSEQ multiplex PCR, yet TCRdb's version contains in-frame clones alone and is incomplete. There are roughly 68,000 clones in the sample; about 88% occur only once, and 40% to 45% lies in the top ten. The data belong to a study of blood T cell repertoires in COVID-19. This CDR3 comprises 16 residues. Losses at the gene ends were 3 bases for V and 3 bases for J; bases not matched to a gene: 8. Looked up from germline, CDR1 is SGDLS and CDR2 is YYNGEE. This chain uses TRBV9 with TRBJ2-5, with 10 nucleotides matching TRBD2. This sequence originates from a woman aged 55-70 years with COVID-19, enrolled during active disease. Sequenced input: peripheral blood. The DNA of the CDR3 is TGTGCCAGCAGCGAGGGGGTCCTAGCGGGGGAAGAGACCCAGTACTTC. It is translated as CASSEGVLAGEETQYF.